One sample yielded the 6 T cell receptor beta chains listed below, sequenced in a study of T cell changes during pregnancy in multiple sclerosis (dated by TCRdb to between 2019 and 2020). Library generation was performed with the immunoSEQ multiplex PCR assay. TCRdb took this table from immuneACCESS and kept in-frame rearrangements with V and J called. Such tables lack part of the clones; where checked against another copy, unresolved V genes explain under half of the gap, and the rest is unexplained. The sample table holds tens of thousands of clones, of which 70% to 90% were seen once. The ten largest clones add up to 6% to 9.5% of the sample. The sample was CD8+ T cells from peripheral blood mononuclear cells, taken before pregnancy. The source of these receptors is a female donor with multiple sclerosis, enrolled in a pregnancy study.

This clone has just a few counts. V gene TRBV6-1 combines with J gene TRBJ2-7; D may be TRBD1 (5 bases). Germline assignment: CDR1 MNHNS and CDR2 SASEGT. The CDR3 is 15 residues long. V was trimmed by 6 bases and J by 0 bases, leaving 15 bases between them. The DNA of the CDR3 is TGTGCCAGCAGGGAACAGGCAACCCCCTCCTACGAGCAGTACTTC. It is translated as CASREQATPSYEQYF.

This CDR3 reads CASTETSGWSSYNEQFF. For the CDR3, the DNA is TGTGCCAGCACTGAGACTAGCGGGTGGAGCTCCTACAATGAGCAGTTCTTC. This chain joins TRBV6-1 and TRBJ2-1; 10 bases are a match to TRBD2. Looked up from germline, CDR1 is MNHNS and CDR2 is SASEGT. V was clipped by 7 bases and J by 0 bases; unmatched bases: 9. The CDR3 loop spans 17 amino acids.

The chain couples TRBV11-2 to TRBJ2-5; no clear D gene. CDR1 and CDR2 (germline): SGHAT, FQNNGV. Trimming left V 3 bases short and J 5 bases short, with 16 bases between. The CDR3 is 15 residues long. CDR3 residues: CASSFSPWQSETQYF. CDR3 in DNA: TGTGCCAGCAGCTTCAGTCCATGGCAGTCGGAGACCCAGTACTTC.

The J gene is TRBJ2-7, the V gene TRBV11-2; 9 positions agree with TRBD2. The V gene end was trimmed by 2 bases and the J gene end by 2 bases; junction bases not matched to a gene: 10. CDR3 length: 17 residues. Germline assignment: CDR1 SGHAT and CDR2 FQNNGV. The CDR3 DNA follows: TGTGCCAGCAGCTTACGCATTTTAGCGGGAGCTGCCTACGAGCAGTACTTC. Translated: CASSLRILAGAAYEQYF.

The chain employs TRBV4-1 and TRBJ1-1, with D possibly being TRBD1 (6 bases). CDR1 and CDR2 from the germline V gene are MGHRA and YSYEKL. Trimming removed 3 bases from V and 3 bases from J, with 14 bases in between. The CDR3 sequence is 15 residues long. CDR3: CASSHIGTGHTEAFF. For the CDR3, the DNA is TGCGCCAGCAGCCATATCGGAACAGGGCACACTGAAGCTTTCTTT.

The genes are TRBV25-1 and TRBJ2-7; 10 positions agree with TRBD1. Trimming removed 4 bases from V and 0 bases from J; junction bases left unmatched: 12. CDR3 length equals 18 residues. CDR1 and CDR2 from the germline V gene are MGHDK and SYGVNS. CDR3 sequence: CASSASRDRGFLSYEQYF. In DNA form, the CDR3 reads TGTGCCAGCAGTGCCTCCCGGGACAGGGGCTTTCTCTCCTACGAGCAGTACTTC.